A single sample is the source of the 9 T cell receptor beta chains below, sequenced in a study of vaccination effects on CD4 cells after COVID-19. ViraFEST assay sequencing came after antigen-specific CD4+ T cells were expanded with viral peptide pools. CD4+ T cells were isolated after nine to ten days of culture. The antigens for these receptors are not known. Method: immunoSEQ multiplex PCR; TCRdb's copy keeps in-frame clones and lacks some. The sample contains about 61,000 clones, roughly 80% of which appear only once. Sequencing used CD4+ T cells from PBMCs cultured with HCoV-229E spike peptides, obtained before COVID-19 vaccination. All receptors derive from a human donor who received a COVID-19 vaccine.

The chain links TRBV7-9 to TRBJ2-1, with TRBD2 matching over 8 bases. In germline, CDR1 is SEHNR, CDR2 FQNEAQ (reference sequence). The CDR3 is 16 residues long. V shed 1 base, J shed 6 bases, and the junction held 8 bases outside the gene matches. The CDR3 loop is CASSLGVGGAVNEQFF. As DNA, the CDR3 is TGTGCCAGCAGCTTAGGTGTCGGGGGGGCCGTCAATGAGCAGTTCTTC.

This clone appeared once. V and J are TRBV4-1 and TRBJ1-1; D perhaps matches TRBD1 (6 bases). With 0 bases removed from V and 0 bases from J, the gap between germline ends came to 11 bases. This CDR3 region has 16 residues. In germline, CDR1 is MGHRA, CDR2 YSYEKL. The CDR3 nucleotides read TGCGCCAGCAGCCAAGATCCAGGACAGATGAACACTGAAGCTTTCTTT. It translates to CASSQDPGQMNTEAFF.

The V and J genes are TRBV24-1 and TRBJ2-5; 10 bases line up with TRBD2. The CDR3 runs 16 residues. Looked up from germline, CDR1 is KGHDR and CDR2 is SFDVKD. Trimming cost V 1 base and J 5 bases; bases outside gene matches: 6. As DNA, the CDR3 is TGTGCCACCAGTGATTTCCAGCGGGGGGGCCTTGAGACCCAGTACTTC. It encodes CATSDFQRGGLETQYF.

The CDR3: CASSLLTGYRAPQHF. In DNA, the CDR3 is TGTGCCAGCAGTCTCTTAACAGGGTATAGGGCGCCCCAGCATTTT. The chain joins TRBV28 to TRBJ1-5; D is possibly TRBD1 (6 bases). Trimming removed 5 bases from V and 9 bases from J, with 20 bases in between. The V gene's germline CDR1 is MDHEN and CDR2 SYDVKM. The CDR3 covers 15 residues.

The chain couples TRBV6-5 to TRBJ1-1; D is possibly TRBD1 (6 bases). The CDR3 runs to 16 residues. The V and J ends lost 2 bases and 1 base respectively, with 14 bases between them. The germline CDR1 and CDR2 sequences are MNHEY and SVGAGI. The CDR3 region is CASSYVQARGNTEAFF. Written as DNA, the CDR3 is TGTGCCAGCAGTTACGTCCAGGCCAGGGGGAACACTGAAGCTTTCTTT.

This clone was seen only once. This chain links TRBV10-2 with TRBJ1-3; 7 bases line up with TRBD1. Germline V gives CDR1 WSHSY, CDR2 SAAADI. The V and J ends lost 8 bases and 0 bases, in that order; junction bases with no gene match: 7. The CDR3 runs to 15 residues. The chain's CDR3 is CASWTGSNSGNTIYF. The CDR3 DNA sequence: TGCGCCAGCTGGACAGGCAGTAACTCTGGAAACACCATATATTTT.

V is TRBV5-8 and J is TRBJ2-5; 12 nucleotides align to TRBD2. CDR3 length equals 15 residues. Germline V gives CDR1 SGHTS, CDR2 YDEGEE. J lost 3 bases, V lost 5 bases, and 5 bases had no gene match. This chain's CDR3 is CASRLAGGPKETQYF. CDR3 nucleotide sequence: TGTGCCAGCAGGCTAGCGGGGGGGCCCAAAGAGACCCAGTACTTC. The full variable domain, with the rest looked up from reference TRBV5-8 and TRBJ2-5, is EAGVTQSPTHLIKTRGQQATLRCSPISGHTSVYWYQQALGLGLQFLLWYDEGEERNRGNFPPRFSGRQFPNYSSELNVNALELEDSALYLCASRLAGGPKETQYFGPGTRLLVL.

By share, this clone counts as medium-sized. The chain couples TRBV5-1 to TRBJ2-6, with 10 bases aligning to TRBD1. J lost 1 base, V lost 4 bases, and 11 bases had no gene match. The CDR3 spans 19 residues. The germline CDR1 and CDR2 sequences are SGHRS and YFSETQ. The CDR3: CASSTGQGVPLSGANVLTF. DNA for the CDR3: TGCGCCAGCAGCACCGGACAGGGGGTCCCCCTGTCTGGGGCCAACGTCCTGACTTTC. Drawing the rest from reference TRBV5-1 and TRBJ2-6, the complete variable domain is KAGVTQTPRYLIKTRGQQVTLSCSPISGHRSVSWYQQTPGQGLQFLFEYFSETQRNKGNFPGRFSGRQFSNSRSEMNVSTLELGDSALYLCASSTGQGVPLSGANVLTFGAGSRLTVL.

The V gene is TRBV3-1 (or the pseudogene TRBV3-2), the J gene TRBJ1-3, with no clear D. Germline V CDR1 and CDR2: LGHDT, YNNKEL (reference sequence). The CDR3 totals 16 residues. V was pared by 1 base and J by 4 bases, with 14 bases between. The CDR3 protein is CASSQAPSSLGNTIYF. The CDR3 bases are TGTGCCAGCAGCCAAGCCCCCTCTTCTCTCGGAAACACCATATATTTT.